This passage covers 29 T cell receptor beta chains from one sample sequenced in a study of blood T cell repertoires in COVID-19 (dated by TCRdb to between 2020 and 2021). Libraries came from the immunoSEQ multiplex PCR assay. TCRdb obtained this table from immuneACCESS and retained in-frame rearrangements with V and J assigned. These tables miss some clones; where compared with another copy, unresolved V genes account for less than half of the shortfall, and the remainder is unexplained. The sample table records about 160,000 clones; roughly 88% of these occur just once. Approximately 2.4% of the sample comes from the top ten. The sequencing input was peripheral blood. These receptors were obtained from a man aged 18 to 35 with acute or convalescent COVID-19.

The chain recombines TRBV29-1 with TRBJ1-1, with 7 nucleotides matching TRBD1. The CDR3 sequence is 13 residues long. The junction had 7 bases not matched to a gene; V was cut back by 6 bases and J by 3 bases. Germline lookup yields CDR1 SQVTM and CDR2 ANQGSEA. CDR3 nucleotide sequence: TGCAGCGTGGGACAGACCTCGTACACTGAAGCTTTCTTT. Its translation: CSVGQTSYTEAFF.

The chain employs TRBV5-1 and TRBJ2-5; possible D gene TRBD1, 5 bases. The CDR3 has 13 amino acids. V gave up 0 bases and J gave up 5 bases, with 8 bases separating them. The germline gives CDR1 SGHRS, CDR2 YFSETQ. As DNA, the CDR3 is TGCGCCAGCAGCTTGGAGGGGATTGAGACCCAGTACTTC. Translation gives CASSLEGIETQYF.

The chain combines TRBV27 with TRBJ1-1; TRBD1 matches 7 bases. The V gene's germline CDR1 is MNHEY and CDR2 SMNVEV (reference sequence). The trim removed 4 bases at V and 5 bases at J, leaving 7 bases unmatched. CDR3 size: 14 residues. CDR3 DNA: TGTGCCAGCAGTTCCACAGGGGTACAGACTGAAGCTTTCTTT. Residues: CASSSTGVQTEAFF.

This chain connects TRBV27 to TRBJ2-1; weak D call: TRBD2 (5 bases). CDR1 and CDR2 (germline): MNHEY, SMNVEV (reference sequence). V was pared by 2 bases and J by 0 bases, with 17 bases between. The CDR3 is 18 amino acids. The CDR3 loop is CASSLSPPTRDSYNEQFF. The CDR3 nucleotides are TGTGCCAGCAGTTTAAGCCCCCCCACTAGGGACTCCTACAATGAGCAGTTCTTC.

The chain uses TRBV27 and TRBJ1-6; no definite D call. V dropped 1 base and J dropped 9 bases, with 13 bases sitting between them. CDR1 and CDR2 (germline): MNHEY, SMNVEV (reference sequence). The CDR3 totals 15 residues. The CDR3 DNA reads TGTGCCAGCAGTTTATACAGTTATCAGACTTCACCCCTCCACTTT. Its protein product is CASSLYSYQTSPLHF.

The genes are TRBV7-8 and TRBJ2-2, with a tentative D call TRBD2 (6 bases). Trimming took 2 bases from V and 4 from J, leaving 17 bases between them. CDR3 length: 17 residues. The germline gives CDR1 SGHVS, CDR2 FQNEAQ. CDR3 loop: CASSLPNSGRFTGELFF. For the CDR3, the DNA is TGTGCCAGCAGCTTACCCAATAGCGGTCGATTCACCGGGGAGCTGTTTTTT.

The V gene is TRBV11-2, the J gene TRBJ1-2; D not resolved. Germline CDR1 and CDR2: SGHAT and FQNNGV. The CDR3 consists of 13 residues. V lost 5 bases to trimming and J lost 2 bases, with 9 bases between them. CDR3 DNA: TGTGCCAGCAGCGACTCTCCGAACTATGGCTACACCTTC. Translation: CASSDSPNYGYTF.

The V call is TRBV2, the J call TRBJ2-5, with a possible D match to TRBD2 (5 bases). Germline V gene sequence: CDR1 SNHLY, CDR2 FYNNEI. The CDR3 sequence is 12 residues long. Deletions cut 2 bases from V and 5 bases from J, with 6 bases between. Here the CDR3 reads CASSESGETQYF. CDR3 sequence (DNA): TGTGCCAGCAGTGAATCGGGGGAGACCCAGTACTTC.

The chain uses TRBV5-5 and TRBJ1-2; 10 bases map to TRBD1. The length of the CDR3 is 16 residues. Germline V gene sequence: CDR1 SGHKS, CDR2 YYEKEE (reference sequence). Unmatched junction bases numbered 13, after V lost 3 bases and J lost 8 bases. As DNA, the CDR3 is TGTGCCAGCAGCTCTCCTGAGACAGGGGGCCTGGAGGGCTACACCTTC. It is translated as CASSSPETGGLEGYTF. Drawing the rest from reference TRBV5-5 and TRBJ1-2, the complete variable domain is DAGVTQSPTHLIKTRGQQVTLRCSPISGHKSVSWYQQVLGQGPQFIFQYYEKEERGRGNFPDRFSARQFPNYSSELNVNALLLGDSALYLCASSSPETGGLEGYTFGSGTRLTVV.

This clone was detected only once. The chain is built from TRBV6-6 and TRBJ2-2, with TRBD2 matching over 12 bases. Germline V CDR1 and CDR2: MNHNY, SVGAGI (reference sequence). The J segment lost 3 bases and the V segment lost 7 bases, leaving 3 bases of the junction unmatched. There are 15 residues in the CDR3. Here the CDR3 reads CASTRLAGDTGELFF. CDR3 in DNA: TGTGCCAGCACCCGACTAGCGGGAGACACCGGGGAGCTGTTTTTT.

The chain recombines TRBV7-6 with TRBJ2-3, with TRBD2 identical over 7 bases. The trim removed 0 bases at V and 1 base at J, leaving 13 bases unmatched. Germline values: CDR1 SGHVS, CDR2 FNYEAQ. This CDR3 is built from 19 residues. In DNA, the CDR3 is TGTGCCAGCAGCTTAGCTGCAGGGACTACCCGCGGGGGCACAGATACGCAGTATTTT. Its protein product is CASSLAAGTTRGGTDTQYF. Complete variable domain (other parts from reference TRBV7-6 and TRBJ2-3): GAGVSQSPRYKVTKRGQDVALRCDPISGHVSLYWYRQALGQGPEFLTYFNYEAQQDKSGLPNDRFSAERPEGSISTLTIQRTEQRDSAMYRCASSLAAGTTRGGTDTQYFGPGTRLTVL.

This chain connects TRBV7-9 to TRBJ2-1; 10 bases fit TRBD1. The CDR3 has 14 amino acids. The J segment lost 3 bases and the V segment lost 5 bases, leaving 1 base of the junction unmatched. In germline, CDR1 is SEHNR, CDR2 FQNEAQ (reference sequence). The DNA of the CDR3 is TGTGCCAGCAGCCGGACAGGGGGCTACAATGAGCAGTTCTTC. It is translated as CASSRTGGYNEQFF.

The chain has TRBV15 and TRBJ1-3; tentative D call: TRBD1 (6 bases). The CDR3 sequence is 17 residues long. Germline CDR1 and CDR2: LNHNV and YYDKDF (reference sequence). V shed 5 bases and J shed 2 bases, with 19 bases lying between them. The CDR3 loop is CATSRSGTIAPGNTIYF. The CDR3 DNA sequence: TGTGCCACCAGCCGGTCTGGGACAATCGCCCCTGGAAACACCATATATTTT. The full variable domain, in which reference TRBV15 and TRBJ1-3 provide the parts outside the CDR3, is DAMVIQNPRYQVTQFGKPVTLSCSQTLNHNVMYWYQQKSSQAPKLLFHYYDKDFNNEADTPDNFQSRRPNTSFCFLDIRSPGLGDTAMYLCATSRSGTIAPGNTIYFGEGSWLTVV.

The V and J genes are TRBV7-2 and TRBJ1-5; D may be TRBD1 (5 bases). Trimming cost V 4 bases and J 6 bases, with 10 bases left between them. The CDR3 contains 13 residues. Germline V CDR1 and CDR2: SGHTA, FQGNSA. The CDR3 DNA sequence: TGTGCCAGCAGCTCCAGGGTAGGTCAGCCCCAGCATTTT. The encoded protein is CASSSRVGQPQHF.

The chain recombines TRBV6-1 with TRBJ1-1; D gene ambiguous. Germline V gene sequence: CDR1 MNHNS, CDR2 SASEGT. The CDR3 has 14 residues. Trimming stripped 3 bases from V and 0 bases from J, with 8 bases between. CDR3 sequence: CASSDPRLNTEAFF. The DNA of the CDR3 is TGTGCCAGCAGTGACCCCCGGTTGAACACTGAAGCTTTCTTT.

This chain joins TRBV7-8 and TRBJ2-7; 10 positions match TRBD2. This CDR3 is 14 amino acids long. Looked up from germline, CDR1 is SGHVS and CDR2 is FQNEAQ. V was pared by 5 bases and J by 3 bases, with 4 bases of the junction left unmatched. CDR3 residues: CASSRTSGFYEQYF. In nucleotides, the CDR3 is TGTGCCAGCAGCCGGACTAGCGGATTCTACGAGCAGTACTTC.

V usage is TRBV6-5 and J usage is TRBJ1-1; D might be TRBD1 (6 bases). The germline V gene has CDR1 MNHEY and CDR2 SVGAGI. The CDR3 has 15 amino acids. V was cut by 0 bases and J by 3 bases, with 11 bases left in between. CDR3 sequence (DNA): TGTGCCAGCAGTTACTCCGGGGGGCAGGACACTGAAGCTTTCTTT. It codes for CASSYSGGQDTEAFF.

This rearrangement joins TRBV6-5 to TRBJ2-5; 7 nucleotides agree with TRBD1. This CDR3 comprises 14 residues. Germline trimming cut 6 bases from V and 1 base from J; bases unmatched to any gene: 5. Germline V gives CDR1 MNHEY, CDR2 SVGAGI. DNA of the CDR3: TGTGCCAGCAGCCAACAGGGGCCCCAAGAGACCCAGTACTTC. This translates into CASSQQGPQETQYF.

The chain links TRBV14 to TRBJ2-3; D possibly corresponds to TRBD2 (6 bases). The germline V gene encodes CDR1 SGHDN and CDR2 FVKESK. Trimming left V 1 base short and J 2 bases short, with 7 bases between. The CDR3 totals 14 residues. This chain's CDR3 is CASSQGGLTDTQYF. The CDR3 DNA follows: TGTGCCAGCAGCCAAGGGGGACTCACAGATACGCAGTATTTT. Full variable domain (remainder filled in from reference TRBV14 and TRBJ2-3): EAGVTQFPSHSVIEKGQTVTLRCDPISGHDNLYWYRRVMGKEIKFLLHFVKESKQDESGMPNNRFLAERTGGTYSTLKVQPAELEDSGVYFCASSQGGLTDTQYFGPGTRLTVL.

The chain couples TRBV19 to TRBJ2-2; possibly TRBD2 for D (7 bases). From germline, CDR1 is LNHDA and CDR2 SQIVND (reference sequence). This CDR3 is 14 amino acids long. Trimming pared 6 bases from V and 3 bases from J, leaving 11 bases between. The CDR3 sequence is CASRRGLDTGELFF. As DNA, the CDR3 is TGTGCCAGTAGGCGGGGGCTGGACACCGGGGAGCTGTTTTTT.

This chain connects TRBV7-8 to TRBJ2-1; D perhaps matches TRBD2 (6 bases). V lost 5 bases and J 9 bases, leaving 20 bases between the germline ends. The CDR3 is made up of 15 amino acids. CDR1 is SGHVS and CDR2 is FQNEAQ in the germline V gene. CDR3 nucleotide sequence: TGTGCCAGCAGCGCGGGAAGCGCTTTTGTCGGTGAGCAGTTCTTC. Amino acid sequence: CASSAGSAFVGEQFF.

The chain carries TRBV6-5 and TRBJ1-2; perhaps TRBD1 as D (5 bases). This CDR3 has 13 amino acids. The V gene's germline CDR1 is MNHEY and CDR2 SVGAGI. The germline V and J ends were trimmed by 6 bases and 5 bases, with 13 bases remaining between them. The CDR3 DNA sequence: TGTGCCAGCAGCTACGACAGAACTTATGGCTACACCTTC. Encoded protein: CASSYDRTYGYTF.

This clone was recorded only once. J is TRBJ2-2 and V is TRBV2; 9 nucleotides match TRBD1. CDR1 is SNHLY, CDR2 FYNNEI, per germline. The CDR3 covers 17 residues. V lost 8 bases, J lost 1 base, and 11 bases stayed unmatched. This CDR3 reads CASGAQGAFRNTGELFF. CDR3 nucleotides: TGTGCCAGCGGTGCACAGGGGGCGTTTCGGAACACCGGGGAGCTGTTTTTT.

The genes are TRBV19 and TRBJ2-1; TRBD2 matches 10 bases. Trimming removed 5 bases from V and 7 bases from J; junction bases left unmatched: 11. The CDR3 is 16 residues long. Germline V CDR1 and CDR2: LNHDA, SQIVND (reference sequence). DNA of the CDR3: TGTGCCAGTAGTTTGTTAGCGGGAGGTGGGGAGAATGAGCAGTTCTTC. The encoded protein is CASSLLAGGGENEQFF.

V gene TRBV5-1 combines with J gene TRBJ1-4; 7 bases line up with TRBD1. This CDR3 is built from 15 residues. Germline CDR1 SGHRS, CDR2 YFSETQ. V was clipped by 3 bases and J by 3 bases; unmatched bases: 5. CDR3 in amino acids: CASSWGQYPNEKLFF. The CDR3 region has the DNA TGCGCCAGCAGCTGGGGACAGTACCCTAATGAAAAACTGTTTTTT.

V and J are TRBV5-6 and TRBJ1-1; possible D gene TRBD1, 5 bases. This CDR3 spans 15 amino acids. Germline V gene data show CDR1 as SGHDT and CDR2 as YYEEEE. The germline V and J ends were trimmed by 2 bases and 0 bases, with 11 bases remaining between them. The CDR3 DNA is TGTGCCAGCAGCTTTGGGGCCAACATGAACACTGAAGCTTTCTTT. Amino acid sequence: CASSFGANMNTEAFF.

This rearrangement joins TRBV18 to TRBJ1-1; 9 bases are shared with TRBD1. The germline V gene encodes CDR1 KGHSH and CDR2 LQKENI. This CDR3 is 15 amino acids long. V dropped 2 bases and J dropped 3; count of bases not matched to a gene: 4. Here the CDR3 reads CASSPLQGADTEAFF. The CDR3 DNA follows: TGTGCCAGCTCACCATTACAGGGGGCGGACACTGAAGCTTTCTTT.

The genes are TRBV24-1 and TRBJ1-1; D is perhaps TRBD1 (6 bases). V was clipped by 6 bases and J by 7 bases, with 14 bases between them. This CDR3 contains 13 residues. Germline V CDR1 and CDR2: KGHDR, SFDVKD. CDR3 protein: CATSSGGTGEAFF. The DNA for the CDR3 is TGTGCCACCAGTTCGGGGGGCACGGGTGAAGCTTTCTTT.

This chain links TRBV9 with TRBJ2-6; TRBD1 might be the D (6 bases). In germline, CDR1 is SGDLS, CDR2 YYNGEE. V lost 1 base to trimming and J lost 0 bases, with 14 bases between them. The CDR3 contains 18 residues. CDR3 residues: CASSVWQGPPSGANVLTF. The CDR3 DNA sequence: TGTGCCAGCAGCGTATGGCAGGGGCCCCCCTCTGGGGCCAACGTCCTGACTTTC.